A selection of T cell receptor beta chains follows, all from one sample in a study of cytomegalovirus exposure and HLA in healthy donors. Assay used: immunoSEQ multiplex PCR; TCRdb lists only in-frame clones, some missing. The table has some 150,000 clones, just under 85% seen once. The sequenced material came from PBMCs. Receptors originate from a man aged 30 to 39 in good health and CMV-seropositive. CDR3s include the opening cysteine and the closing phenylalanine or tryptophan. D genes are given only for firm matches. Not all rows give a size; the values are once, few, many and, for expanded clones, a class.

cdr3_nt cdr3_aa d_call j_call cdr3_length v_call clone_size
TGTGCCAGCAGTACGGACAGGGGGCTTTTCTATGGCTACACCTTC CASSTDRGLFYGYTF TRBD1 TRBJ1-2 15 TRBV6-5 .
TGTGCCAGCAGCGCGCCCGGGACAGGGGGCTTCGGTGGAAACACCATATATTTT CASSAPGTGGFGGNTIYF TRBD1 TRBJ1-3 18 TRBV9 .
TGCGCCAGCAGCTTAGTGGCAGGGGATCGCGGCTACACCTTC CASSLVAGDRGYTF . TRBJ1-2 14 TRBV5-1 .
TGTGCCAGCAGCCCGAGTGGGGGCGGACGGAGCTACACCTTC CASSPSGGGRSYTF . TRBJ1-2 14 TRBV9 .
TGTGCCATCAGTGATGGCAGGACAGGCCTGCCCGGGGAGCTGTTTTTT CAISDGRTGLPGELFF TRBD1 TRBJ2-2 16 TRBV10-3 .
TGCGCCAGCAGCGGGGACAGGGGGGAGACCCAGTACTTC CASSGDRGETQYF TRBD1 TRBJ2-5 13 TRBV5-1 .
TGTGCCAGCCAGGACAGAATATCGAACACTGAAGCTTTCTTT CASQDRISNTEAFF . TRBJ1-1 14 TRBV6-4 .
TGTGCCAGCAGTAGGGGGTGGGGCACCAATCAGCCCCAGCATTTT CASSRGWGTNQPQHF . TRBJ1-5 15 TRBV6-5 .
TGTGCCAGTAGGGCATTGACAGGTGGGAACACTGAAGCTTTCTTT CASRALTGGNTEAFF . TRBJ1-1 15 TRBV19 .
TGTGCCAGCAGTTCCCCCCGGGACACTATTGCAACTAATGAAAAACTGTTTTTT CASSSPRDTIATNEKLFF . TRBJ1-4 18 TRBV28 .
TGTGCCTGGACCCGGACAGGGGAGAACTATGGCTACACCTTC CAWTRTGENYGYTF TRBD1 TRBJ1-2 14 TRBV30 .
TGTGCCAGCAGCTTAGGACAGCAGGAGACCCAGTACTTC CASSLGQQETQYF . TRBJ2-5 13 TRBV7-8 once
TGTGCCAGCAGCCCACCCTGGGCAGACACTGAAGCTTTCTTT CASSPPWADTEAFF . TRBJ1-1 14 TRBV11-1 .
TGTGCCAGCAGCTTTGGAAGCGGGGGGTTCACCTACGAGCAGTACTTC CASSFGSGGFTYEQYF TRBD2 TRBJ2-7 16 TRBV7-2 .
TGTGCCTTGGACAGCCAAAACACTGAAGCTTTCTTT CALDSQNTEAFF . TRBJ1-1 12 TRBV30 .
TGTGCCAGCAGCCCTAGCGGGGGGGCTAACGAGCAGTACTTC CASSPSGGANEQYF TRBD2 TRBJ2-7 14 TRBV7-9 .
TGTGCCAGCAGCGCCTCAGGGACAGGGGTCTACGAGCAGTACTTC CASSASGTGVYEQYF TRBD1 TRBJ2-7 15 TRBV5-4 .
TGTGCCAGCAGTTTATCGCGGGGCCGGGCTTTCTTT CASSLSRGRAFF . TRBJ1-1 12 TRBV28 .
TGTGCCAGCATCCCTTTCGCGGGGGCGGGCGAGCAGTACTTC CASIPFAGAGEQYF . TRBJ2-7 14 TRBV2 .
TGTGCCAGCAGCCTGTGGGGGAGGGTTGGGGCCAACGTCCTGACTTTC CASSLWGRVGANVLTF TRBD2 TRBJ2-6 16 TRBV7-7 .
TGTGCCAGCAGCACTAAAACGGGACTTCGGGGGTACTTC CASSTKTGLRGYF . TRBJ2-7 13 TRBV7-2 .
TGTGCCAGCAGTAGGACTAGCGGGTACCAAGAGACCCAGTACTTC CASSRTSGYQETQYF TRBD2 TRBJ2-5 15 TRBV2 .
TGTGCCAGCAGCCACGGGACAAAAATCTACGAGCAGTACTTC CASSHGTKIYEQYF . TRBJ2-7 14 TRBV5-6 few
TGTGCCAGCAGCCCCTCGGGGGGATACTCCTACGAGCAGTACTTC CASSPSGGYSYEQYF TRBD2 TRBJ2-7 15 TRBV9 once
TGTGCCAGCAGCCCGACAGGGGGCGCGGAGGGCTACACCTTC CASSPTGGAEGYTF TRBD1 TRBJ1-2 14 TRBV5-8 many
TGTGCCAGCAGCTTACAGACAGGGTGGGACGAGCAGTACTTC CASSLQTGWDEQYF TRBD1 TRBJ2-7 14 TRBV7-8 .
TGTGCCAGCAGTTTATACCGAGGTCTCAACACTGAAGCTTTCTTT CASSLYRGLNTEAFF . TRBJ1-1 15 TRBV27 .
TGTGCCAGTAGACAAGCACAAGCAGTGGAGACCCAGTACTTC CASRQAQAVETQYF . TRBJ2-5 14 TRBV6-1 .
TGTGCCAGCAGGTATGGGACAGCCTCTGGAAACACCATATATTTT CASRYGTASGNTIYF TRBD1 TRBJ1-3 15 TRBV6-1 .
TGCGCCAGCAGCGACCTTACAGGGTATGGAGACAATGAGCAGTTCTTC CASSDLTGYGDNEQFF . TRBJ2-1 16 TRBV10-1 .
TGTGCCAGCAAATCTGGGCGGGGTTTCTTCAATGAGCAGTTCTTC CASKSGRGFFNEQFF . TRBJ2-1 15 TRBV27 .
TGTGCCAGCAGCTCTCTAGCAGATACGCAGTATTTT CASSSLADTQYF . TRBJ2-3 12 TRBV28 .
TGTGCCAGCAGCGTAGTATTCGGGCAGGGAGGAAACACCATATATTTT CASSVVFGQGGNTIYF . TRBJ1-3 16 TRBV9 .
TGTGCCAGCAACCCTTCACAGTATGGCTACACCTTC CASNPSQYGYTF . TRBJ1-2 12 TRBV2 .
TGTTCCAGCAGGCAAGCAGAGACCCAGTACTTC CSSRQAETQYF . TRBJ2-5 11 TRBV7-9 .
TGTGCCAGCAGCCAAGATCCGGGACTAGCAGAGACCCAGTACTTC CASSQDPGLAETQYF TRBD2 TRBJ2-5 15 TRBV4-2 once
TGCGCCAGCAGCCCGGGGGGGAGCTCCTACAATGAGCAGTTCTTC CASSPGGSSYNEQFF TRBD2 TRBJ2-1 15 TRBV5-1 .
TGTGCCAGCAGTTTATCGAGCCTAGCCCGCACAGATACGCAGTATTTT CASSLSSLARTDTQYF . TRBJ2-3 16 TRBV27 .
TGTGCCATCAGTGAAACCGGGGAACGGGGCGAGCAGTACTTC CAISETGERGEQYF . TRBJ2-7 14 TRBV10-3 .
TGTGCCAGCAGACTTGACAGGGTTAGCCACGAGCAGTACTTC CASRLDRVSHEQYF TRBD1 TRBJ2-7 14 TRBV6-1 .
TGTGCCATCAGTCGACTAGCGGGGTCCTACGAGCAGTACTTC CAISRLAGSYEQYF TRBD2 TRBJ2-7 14 TRBV10-3 .
TGTGCCAGTAGTTCCATGGGACTGGTGCTTGACACAGATACGCAGTATTTT CASSSMGLVLDTDTQYF . TRBJ2-3 17 TRBV19 once
TGTGCCAGCAGGGGACTAGCGGACAATGAGCAGTTCTTC CASRGLADNEQFF TRBD2 TRBJ2-1 13 TRBV6-5 .
TGTGCCAGCAGCTTGGGGGCAGACAATCAGCCCCAGCATTTT CASSLGADNQPQHF . TRBJ1-5 14 TRBV5-5 once
TGTGCCACAAGACTAGCCGCCGGCTACGAGCAGTACTTC CATRLAAGYEQYF TRBD2 TRBJ2-7 13 TRBV15 .
TGTGCCAGCAGTTTAGCCCCGGGACAGGGGGCCGGTGAGCAGTACTTC CASSLAPGQGAGEQYF TRBD1 TRBJ2-7 16 TRBV27 .
TGTGCCAGTCACCGCGGTGGAAGTAGGACCCAGTACTTC CASHRGGSRTQYF . TRBJ2-5 13 TRBV6-1 .
TGTGCCACCAGCAGAGACCGGGGGGGGGAAAAACTGTTTTTT CATSRDRGGEKLFF . TRBJ1-4 14 TRBV15 few
TGTGCCAGCAGATTAGCGGCACAGGGTGGGGAAAAACTGTTTTTT CASRLAAQGGEKLFF . TRBJ1-4 15 TRBV7-6 .
TGTGCCAGCAGATCCGGGACATTGAACGAAAAACTGTTTTTT CASRSGTLNEKLFF . TRBJ1-4 14 TRBV6-5 .
TGTGCCAGCAGAGGTGGCGGCCGTACGCAGTATTTT CASRGGGRTQYF . TRBJ2-3 12 TRBV11-3 .
TGTGCCAGCAGTGAAGACGGAGGTTCCTACAATGAGCAGTTCTTC CASSEDGGSYNEQFF . TRBJ2-1 15 TRBV2 .
TGTGCCAGCAGTAGGGGACTAGCGGGAGGAGGTGAGACCCAGTACTTC CASSRGLAGGGETQYF TRBD2 TRBJ2-5 16 TRBV2 .